These T cell receptor beta chains were read from a single sample in a study of Graves' ophthalmopathy and Graves' hyperthyroidism. TCRdb re-called the multiplex PCR reads through MiXCR, storing one row per CDR3 protein. The sample records 680,000 or so distinct CDR3 sequences, about 20% being singletons. Material: peripheral blood. Receptors originate from a woman between 18 and 29 years old with stable Graves' hyperthyroidism. Some clones in this sample may be carry-over from other donors' samples. Each CDR3 is given with its conserved first and last residue. A D gene is named only where the DNA matches it firmly. Expanded clones get a size class; other rows say once, few or many, or leave the size out.

length,J,size,D,V,DNA,CDR3
14,TRBJ1-5,many,-,TRBV19,TGTGCCAGTTTACCCAGGGGTGTAGATCAGCCCCAGCATTTT,CASLPRGVDQPQHF
14,TRBJ1-1,many,-,TRBV27,TGTGCCAGCAGTTCAAGAGGGCTGAACACTGAAGCTTTCTTT,CASSSRGLNTEAFF
14,TRBJ2-7,many,TRBD2,TRBV28,TGTGCCAGCAGTTTGGAGCGGGGGAGCTACGAGCAGTACTTC,CASSLERGSYEQYF
13,TRBJ2-7,many,-,TRBV12-3/TRBV12-4,TGTGCCAGCAGTCCCGGCGAGGGTTACGAGCAGTACTTC,CASSPGEGYEQYF
11,TRBJ2-4,few,-,TRBV19,TGTGCCAGTAGTATTGCGGGGATTCAGTACTTC,CASSIAGIQYF
14,TRBJ1-2,-,TRBD1,TRBV12-5,TGTGCTAGTGGTCCCTTGGGACAGGTGAATGGCTACACCTTC,CASGPLGQVNGYTF
15,TRBJ1-5,many,-,TRBV24-1,TGTGCCACCAGTGACAGGTACAGGGCGAGGAAGCCCCAGCATTTT,CATSDRYRARKPQHF
13,TRBJ2-5,many,TRBD2,TRBV6-2/TRBV6-3,TGTGCCAGCAGTTACTCCGGGAGGGAGACCCAGTACTTC,CASSYSGRETQYF
13,TRBJ1-5,many,-,TRBV6-1,TGTGCCAGCAGTGAACAAGGGTCCCAGCCCCAGCATTTT,CASSEQGSQPQHF
13,TRBJ1-5,many,TRBD1,TRBV6-1,TGTGCCAGCAGGACAGGGGTCAATCAGCCCCAGCATTTT,CASRTGVNQPQHF
13,TRBJ1-1,few,TRBD1,TRBV13,TGTGCCAGCAGCTGGGACAGGCGGACTGAAGCTTTCTTT,CASSWDRRTEAFF
15,TRBJ1-5,few,-,TRBV12-3/TRBV12-4,TGTGCCAGCAGTTTAAGGGGAAGGGGCAATCAGCCCCAGCATTTT,CASSLRGRGNQPQHF
15,TRBJ1-1,-,-,TRBV12-3/TRBV12-4,TGTGCCAGCAGTCCATGGTACCGCACGGCCACTGAAGCTTTCTTT,CASSPWYRTATEAFF
15,TRBJ2-2,-,TRBD2,TRBV10-3,TGTGCCATCAGTAGGACTAGCGGCAACACCGGGGAGCTGTTTTTT,CAISRTSGNTGELFF
16,TRBJ1-1,-,TRBD1,TRBV6-1,TGTGCCAGCACCCAAGGGGTGACAGGGATGAACACTGAAGCTTTCTTT,CASTQGVTGMNTEAFF
16,TRBJ1-5,many,TRBD1,TRBV6-1,TGTGCCAGCGGGACCAAGCAGGGGGATAGCAATCAGCCCCAGCATTTT,CASGTKQGDSNQPQHF
13,TRBJ2-7,many,TRBD2,TRBV28,TGTGCCAGCTTAGCGGGGGCCTCCTACGAGCAGTACTTC,CASLAGASYEQYF
12,TRBJ2-2,many,-,TRBV12-3/TRBV12-4,TGTGCCAGCAGCCCCCCCTCCGGGGAGCTGTTTTTT,CASSPPSGELFF
13,TRBJ1-5,few,-,TRBV4-3,TGCGCCAGCAGCCAAGTCTACGGCCTCCCCCAGCATTTT,CASSQVYGLPQHF
13,TRBJ2-5,many,TRBD1,TRBV7-2,TGTGCCAGCAGTGGACAGGTCCAAGAGACCAAGTACTTC,CASSGQVQETKYF
15,TRBJ1-2,many,-,TRBV25-1,TGTGCCAGCAGTGCCTCCGAAACCGGGACCAAGGGCTACACCTTC,CASSASETGTKGYTF
15,TRBJ2-7,many,TRBD2,TRBV6-1,TGTGCCAGCAGACACAAAGGACTAGCGCTCAATAAGGAGTACTTC,CASRHKGLALNKEYF
13,TRBJ1-2,-,-,TRBV6-1,TGTGCCAGCACCGATAGGGAGGGCTATGGCTACACCTTC,CASTDREGYGYTF
14,TRBJ1-1,many,-,TRBV12-3/TRBV12-4,TGTGCCAGCAGACAGGGACCCCAGAACACTGAAGCTTTCTTT,CASRQGPQNTEAFF